This note documents a single TCR beta chain sequence. Its antigen is not known. These data originate in a study of T cells expressing NK-cell markers. Study-level points and caveats: Whether expanded NKG2C+ T cell clones recognized HCMV stayed uncertain.

TCRdb reprocessed the 5' RACE reads, with one entry per CDR3 protein and no DNA. The repertoire table contains about 390,000 distinct CDR3 sequences. CDR3 size: 15 residues. Germline V CDR1 and CDR2: LNHNV, YYDKDF (reference sequence). The sample was blood T cells: a sorted CD56 or NKG2C T cell subset, CD4+ or CD8+ T cells, or bulk PBMC T cells (not recorded which). This TCR was recovered from a woman between 45 and 60 years old in good health. This rearrangement joins TRBV15 to TRBJ2-3. The CDR3 spells CATSRDGEYTDTQYF.